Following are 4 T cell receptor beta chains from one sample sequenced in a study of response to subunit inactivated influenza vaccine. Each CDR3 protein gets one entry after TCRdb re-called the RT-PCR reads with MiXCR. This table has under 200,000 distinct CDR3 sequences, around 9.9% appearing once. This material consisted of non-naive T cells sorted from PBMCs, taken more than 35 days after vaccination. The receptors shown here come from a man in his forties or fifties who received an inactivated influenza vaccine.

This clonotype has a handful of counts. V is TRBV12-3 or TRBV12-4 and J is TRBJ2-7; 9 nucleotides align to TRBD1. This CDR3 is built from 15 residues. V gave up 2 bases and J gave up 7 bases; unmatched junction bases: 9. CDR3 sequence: CASSLWRQGGIEQYF. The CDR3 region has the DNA TGTGCCAGCAGTTTATGGCGACAGGGGGGGATTGAGCAGTACTTC.

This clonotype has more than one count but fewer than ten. The CDR3: CASRGRRKAFF. In nucleotides, the CDR3 is TGTGCCAGCAGGGGACGAAGGAAAGCTTTCTTT. The chain links TRBV6-5 to TRBJ1-1, with D perhaps TRBD1 (5 bases). The germline V gene encodes CDR1 MNHEY and CDR2 SVGAGI. The CDR3 is 11 residues long. With 6 bases removed from V and 9 bases from J, the gap between germline ends came to 11 bases.

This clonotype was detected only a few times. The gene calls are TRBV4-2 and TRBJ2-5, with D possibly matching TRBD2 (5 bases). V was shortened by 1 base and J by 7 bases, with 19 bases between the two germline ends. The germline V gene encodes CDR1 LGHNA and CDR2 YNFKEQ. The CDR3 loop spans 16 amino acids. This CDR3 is CASSQAGSEDSRTQYF. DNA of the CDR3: TGTGCCAGCAGCCAAGCGGGATCAGAGGACTCGAGGACCCAGTACTTC.

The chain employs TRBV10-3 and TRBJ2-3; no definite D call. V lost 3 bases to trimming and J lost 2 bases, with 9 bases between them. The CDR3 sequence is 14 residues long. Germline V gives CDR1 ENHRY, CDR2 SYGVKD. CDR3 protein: CAISESTPTDTQYF. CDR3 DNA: TGTGCCATCAGTGAAAGTACGCCCACAGATACGCAGTATTTT.